This TCR beta chain was observed in a study of blood T cell repertoires in COVID-19. Study-level information: PBMCs, B-cell-depleted T cells, or T cells provided the cDNA or gDNA that made up the material.

The V and J ends lost 3 bases and 4 bases, in that order; junction bases with no gene match: 13. This CDR3 spans 18 amino acids. The germline CDR1 and CDR2 sequences are KGHDR and SFDVKD. Methods used by the authors: The assay estimated nucleated cells by amplifying reference gene primers. Assay used: immunoSEQ multiplex PCR; TCRdb lists only in-frame clones, some missing. That table gives V, J and clone size, and the DNA gave D and trimming. Among about 230,000 clones listed, roughly 88% were seen once. Participants were aged about 18 to 100 years, lived in 24 US areas, and enrolled virtually. Cohort allocation depended upon clinical history that participants reported.

This sequence joins TRBV24-1 and TRBJ2-1, with 8 bases fitting TRBD2. This clonotype was sampled from a woman in her 40s with acute COVID-19. Specimen: PBMCs or T cells enriched from blood (not recorded which). This chain's CDR3 is CATSDPRTASGGYNEQFF. The CDR3 DNA is TGTGCCACCAGTGATCCCCGGACGGCCAGCGGGGGATACAATGAGCAGTTCTTC.